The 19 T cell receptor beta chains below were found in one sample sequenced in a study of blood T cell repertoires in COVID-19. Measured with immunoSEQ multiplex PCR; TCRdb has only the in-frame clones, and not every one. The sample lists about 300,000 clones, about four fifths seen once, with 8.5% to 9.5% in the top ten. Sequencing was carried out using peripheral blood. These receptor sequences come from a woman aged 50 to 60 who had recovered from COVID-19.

CDR3 amino acids: CASSSPGEGGATEAFF. The CDR3 DNA reads TGTGCCAGCAGCTCCCCGGGGGAAGGGGGGGCCACTGAAGCTTTCTTT. The chain uses TRBV12-1 and TRBJ1-1. TRBV12-1 counts as a pseudogene. The CDR3 extends over 16 amino acids.

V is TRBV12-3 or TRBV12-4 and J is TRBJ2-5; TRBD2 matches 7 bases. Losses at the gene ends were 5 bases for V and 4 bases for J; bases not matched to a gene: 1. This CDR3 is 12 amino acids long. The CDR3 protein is CASSRGVETQYF. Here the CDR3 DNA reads TGTGCCAGCAGTCGGGGGGTAGAGACCCAGTACTTC.

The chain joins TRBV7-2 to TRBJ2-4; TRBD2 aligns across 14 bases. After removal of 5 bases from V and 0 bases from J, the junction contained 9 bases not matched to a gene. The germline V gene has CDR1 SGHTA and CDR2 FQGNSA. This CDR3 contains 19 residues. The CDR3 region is CASSPPGLAGVGAKNIQYF. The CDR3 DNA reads TGTGCCAGCAGCCCCCCGGGACTAGCGGGAGTTGGAGCCAAAAACATTCAGTACTTC.

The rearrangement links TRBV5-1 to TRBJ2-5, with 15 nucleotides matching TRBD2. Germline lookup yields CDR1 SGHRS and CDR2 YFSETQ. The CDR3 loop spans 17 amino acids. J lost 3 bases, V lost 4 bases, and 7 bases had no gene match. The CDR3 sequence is CASSTGLAGGLEETQYF. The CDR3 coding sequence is TGCGCCAGCAGCACGGGACTAGCGGGAGGCTTGGAAGAGACCCAGTACTTC.

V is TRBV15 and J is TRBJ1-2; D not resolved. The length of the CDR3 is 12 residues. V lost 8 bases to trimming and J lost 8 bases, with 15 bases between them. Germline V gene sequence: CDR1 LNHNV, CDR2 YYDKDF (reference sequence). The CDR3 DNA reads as TGTGCCACCGCTGTCGGTAGGGAGGGCTACACCTTC. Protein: CATAVGREGYTF. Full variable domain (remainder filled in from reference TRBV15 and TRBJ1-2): DAMVIQNPRYQVTQFGKPVTLSCSQTLNHNVMYWYQQKSSQAPKLLFHYYDKDFNNEADTPDNFQSRRPNTSFCFLDIRSPGLGDTAMYLCATAVGREGYTFGSGTRLTVV.

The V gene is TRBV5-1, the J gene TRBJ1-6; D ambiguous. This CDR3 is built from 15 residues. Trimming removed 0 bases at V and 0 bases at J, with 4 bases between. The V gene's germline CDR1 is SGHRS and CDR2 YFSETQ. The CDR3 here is CASSLANSYNSPLHF. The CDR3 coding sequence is TGCGCCAGCAGCTTGGCAAACTCCTATAATTCACCCCTCCACTTT.

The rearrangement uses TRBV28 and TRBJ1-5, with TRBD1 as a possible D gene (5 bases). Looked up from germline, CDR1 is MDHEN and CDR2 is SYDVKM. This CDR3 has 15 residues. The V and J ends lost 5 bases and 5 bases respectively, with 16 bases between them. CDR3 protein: CASSPSWGGDQPQHF. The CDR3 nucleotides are TGTGCCAGCAGTCCCTCGTGGGGAGGGGATCAGCCCCAGCATTTT.

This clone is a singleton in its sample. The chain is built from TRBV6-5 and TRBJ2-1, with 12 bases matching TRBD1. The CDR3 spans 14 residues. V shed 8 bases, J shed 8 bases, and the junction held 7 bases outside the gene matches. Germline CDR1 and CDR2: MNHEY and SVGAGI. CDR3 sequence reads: CASAGTGGHDEQFF. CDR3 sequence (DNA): TGTGCCAGCGCAGGGACAGGGGGCCACGATGAGCAGTTCTTC.

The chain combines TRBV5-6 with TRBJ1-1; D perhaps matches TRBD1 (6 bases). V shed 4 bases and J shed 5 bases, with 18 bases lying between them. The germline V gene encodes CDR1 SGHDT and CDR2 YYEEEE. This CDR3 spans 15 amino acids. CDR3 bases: TGTGCCAGCAGCCCGATGGGGGGGCTGAGGACTGAAGCTTTCTTT. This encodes CASSPMGGLRTEAFF. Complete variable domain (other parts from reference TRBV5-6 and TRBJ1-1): DAGVTQSPTHLIKTRGQQVTLRCSPKSGHDTVSWYQQALGQGPQFIFQYYEEEERQRGNFPDRFSGHQFPNYSSELNVNALLLGDSALYLCASSPMGGLRTEAFFGQGTRLTVV.

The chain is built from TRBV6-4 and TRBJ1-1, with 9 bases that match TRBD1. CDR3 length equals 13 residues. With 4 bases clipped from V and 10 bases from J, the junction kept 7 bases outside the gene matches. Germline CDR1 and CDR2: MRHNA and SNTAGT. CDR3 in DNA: TGTGCCAGCAGTGGTACAGGGGGCGGAGGAGCTTTCTTT. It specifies CASSGTGGGGAFF.

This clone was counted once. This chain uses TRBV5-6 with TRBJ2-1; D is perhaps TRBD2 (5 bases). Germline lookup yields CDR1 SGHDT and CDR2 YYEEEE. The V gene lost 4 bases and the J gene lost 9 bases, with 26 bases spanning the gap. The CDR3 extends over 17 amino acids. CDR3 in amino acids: CASSPLGDGSDRSEQFF. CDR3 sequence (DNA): TGTGCCAGCAGCCCACTGGGAGATGGGTCGGATCGGAGTGAGCAGTTCTTC.

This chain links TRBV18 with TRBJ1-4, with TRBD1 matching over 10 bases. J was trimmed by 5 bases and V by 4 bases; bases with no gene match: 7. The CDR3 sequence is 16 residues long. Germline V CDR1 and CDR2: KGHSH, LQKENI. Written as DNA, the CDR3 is TGTGCCAGCTCACAGTCGACAGGGGGCGGGAATGAAAAACTGTTTTTT. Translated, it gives CASSQSTGGGNEKLFF.

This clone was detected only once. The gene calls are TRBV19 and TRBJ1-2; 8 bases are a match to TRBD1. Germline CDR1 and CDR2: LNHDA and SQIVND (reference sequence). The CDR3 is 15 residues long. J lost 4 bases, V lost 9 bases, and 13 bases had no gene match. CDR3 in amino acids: CASQDRASGSYGYTF. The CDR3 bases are TGTGCCAGCCAGGACAGGGCCTCTGGGAGCTATGGCTACACCTTC.

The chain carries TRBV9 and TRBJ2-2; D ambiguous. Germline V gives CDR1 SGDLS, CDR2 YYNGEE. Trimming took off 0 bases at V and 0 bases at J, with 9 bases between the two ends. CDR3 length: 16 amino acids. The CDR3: CASSVGHSANTGELFF. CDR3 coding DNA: TGTGCCAGCAGCGTAGGACACTCCGCGAACACCGGGGAGCTGTTTTTT.

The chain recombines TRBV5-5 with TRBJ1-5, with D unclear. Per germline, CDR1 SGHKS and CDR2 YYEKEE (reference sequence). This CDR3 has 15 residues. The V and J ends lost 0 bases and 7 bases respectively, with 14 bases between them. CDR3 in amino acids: CASSLGRLGSQPQHF. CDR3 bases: TGTGCCAGCAGCTTGGGAAGGCTTGGGAGCCAGCCCCAGCATTTT.

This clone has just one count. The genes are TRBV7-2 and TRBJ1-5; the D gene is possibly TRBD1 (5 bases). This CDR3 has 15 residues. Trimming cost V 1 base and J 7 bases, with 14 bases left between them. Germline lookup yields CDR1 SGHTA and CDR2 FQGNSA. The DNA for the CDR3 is TGTGCCAGCAGCTTAGAAGGCAGGGCGAGGCAGCCCCAGCATTTT. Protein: CASSLEGRARQPQHF.

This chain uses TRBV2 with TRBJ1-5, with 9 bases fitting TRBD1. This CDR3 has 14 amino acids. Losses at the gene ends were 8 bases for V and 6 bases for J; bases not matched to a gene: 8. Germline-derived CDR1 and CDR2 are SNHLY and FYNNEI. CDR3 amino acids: CASRWTGEAQPQHF. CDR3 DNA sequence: TGTGCCAGCCGATGGACAGGGGAGGCTCAGCCCCAGCATTTT.

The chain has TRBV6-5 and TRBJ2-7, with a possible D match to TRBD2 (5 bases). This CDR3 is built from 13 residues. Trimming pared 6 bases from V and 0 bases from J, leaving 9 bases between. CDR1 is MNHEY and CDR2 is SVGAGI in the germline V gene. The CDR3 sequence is CASSTGISYEQYF. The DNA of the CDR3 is TGTGCCAGCAGCACCGGGATCTCCTACGAGCAGTACTTC.

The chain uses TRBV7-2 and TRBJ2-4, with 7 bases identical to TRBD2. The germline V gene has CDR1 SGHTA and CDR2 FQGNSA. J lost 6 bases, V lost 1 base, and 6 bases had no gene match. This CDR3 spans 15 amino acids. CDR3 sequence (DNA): TGTGCCAGCAGCTTAGTCGGCGGGAGCGGAAACATTCAGTACTTC. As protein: CASSLVGGSGNIQYF.